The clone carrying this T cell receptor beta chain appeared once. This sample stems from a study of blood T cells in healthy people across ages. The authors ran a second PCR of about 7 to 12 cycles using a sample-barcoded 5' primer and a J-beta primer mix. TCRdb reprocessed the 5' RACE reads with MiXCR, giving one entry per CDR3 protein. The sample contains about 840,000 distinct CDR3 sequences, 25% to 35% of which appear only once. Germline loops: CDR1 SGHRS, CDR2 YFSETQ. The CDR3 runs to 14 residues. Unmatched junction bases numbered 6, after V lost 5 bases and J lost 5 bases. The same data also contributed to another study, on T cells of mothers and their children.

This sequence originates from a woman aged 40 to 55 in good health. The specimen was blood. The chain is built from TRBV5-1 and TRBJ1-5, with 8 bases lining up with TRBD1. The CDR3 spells CASRLDREDQPQHF. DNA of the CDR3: TGCGCCAGCAGGCTGGACAGGGAAGATCAGCCCCAGCATTTT.